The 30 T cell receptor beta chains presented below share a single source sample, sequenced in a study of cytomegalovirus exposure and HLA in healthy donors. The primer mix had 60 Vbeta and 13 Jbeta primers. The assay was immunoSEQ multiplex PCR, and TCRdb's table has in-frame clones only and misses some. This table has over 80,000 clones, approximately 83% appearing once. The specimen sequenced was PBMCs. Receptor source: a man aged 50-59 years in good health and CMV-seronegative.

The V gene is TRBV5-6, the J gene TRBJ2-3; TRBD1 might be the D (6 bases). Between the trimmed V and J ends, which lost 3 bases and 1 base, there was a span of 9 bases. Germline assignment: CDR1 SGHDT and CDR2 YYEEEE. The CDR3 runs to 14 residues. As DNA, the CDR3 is TGTGCCAGCAGCTCGAGGACAGGCACAGATACGCAGTATTTT. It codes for CASSSRTGTDTQYF.

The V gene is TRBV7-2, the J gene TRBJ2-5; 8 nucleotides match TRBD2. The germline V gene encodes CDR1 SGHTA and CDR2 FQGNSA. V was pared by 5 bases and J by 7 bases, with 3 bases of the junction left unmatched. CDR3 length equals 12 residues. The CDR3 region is CASSEGTRTQYF. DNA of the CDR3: TGTGCCAGCAGCGAAGGGACTAGGACCCAGTACTTC. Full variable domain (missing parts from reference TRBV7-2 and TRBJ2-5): GAGVSQSPSNKVTEKGKDVELRCDPISGHTALYWYRQSLGQGLEFLIYFQGNSAPDKSGLPSDRFSAERTGGSVSTLTIQRTQQEDSAVYLCASSEGTRTQYFGPGTRLLVL.

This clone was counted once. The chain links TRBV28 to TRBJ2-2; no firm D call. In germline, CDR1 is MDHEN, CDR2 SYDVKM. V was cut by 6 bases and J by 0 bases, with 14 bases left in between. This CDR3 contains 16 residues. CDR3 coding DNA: TGTGCCAGCAGCTCCCCGTTCCGGGCGAACACCGGGGAGCTGTTTTTT. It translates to CASSSPFRANTGELFF.

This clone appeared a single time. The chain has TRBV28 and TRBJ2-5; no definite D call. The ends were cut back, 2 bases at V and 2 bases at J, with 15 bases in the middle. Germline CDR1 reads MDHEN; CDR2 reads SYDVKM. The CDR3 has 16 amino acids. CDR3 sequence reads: CASSLLGTRRQETQYF. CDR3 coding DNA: TGTGCCAGCAGTTTACTAGGAACCAGAAGACAAGAGACCCAGTACTTC.

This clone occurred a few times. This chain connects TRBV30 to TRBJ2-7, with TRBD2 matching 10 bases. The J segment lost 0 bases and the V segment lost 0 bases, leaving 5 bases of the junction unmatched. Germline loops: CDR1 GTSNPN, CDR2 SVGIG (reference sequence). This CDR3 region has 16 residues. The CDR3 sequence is CAWSVSGTSVSYEQYF. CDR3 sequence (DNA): TGTGCCTGGAGTGTCTCCGGGACTAGCGTCTCCTACGAGCAGTACTTC.

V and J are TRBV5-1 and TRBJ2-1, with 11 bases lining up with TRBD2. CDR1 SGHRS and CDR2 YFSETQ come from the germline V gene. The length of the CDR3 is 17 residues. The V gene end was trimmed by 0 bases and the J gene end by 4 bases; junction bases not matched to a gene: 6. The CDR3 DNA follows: TGCGCCAGCAGCTTGGGGTTAGCGGGAGGGCGTTACAATGAGCAGTTCTTC. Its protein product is CASSLGLAGGRYNEQFF.

The CDR3 nucleotides read TGCGCCAGCAGCTTGGCGGGGTTGACGGATGAGCAGTTCTTC. Its protein product is CASSLAGLTDEQFF. This chain joins TRBV5-1 and TRBJ2-1; weak D call: TRBD2 (5 bases). The CDR3 has 14 amino acids. Between the trimmed V and J ends, which lost 0 bases and 8 bases, there was a span of 12 bases. The V gene's germline CDR1 is SGHRS and CDR2 YFSETQ. The whole variable domain, filled in from reference TRBV5-1 and TRBJ2-1, reads KAGVTQTPRYLIKTRGQQVTLSCSPISGHRSVSWYQQTPGQGLQFLFEYFSETQRNKGNFPGRFSGRQFSNSRSEMNVSTLELGDSALYLCASSLAGLTDEQFFGPGTRLTVL.

The CDR3 DNA sequence: TGTGCCAGCAGCTATGGGCCGGGAGGCGAGCAGTTCTTC. It translates to CASSYGPGGEQFF. V usage is TRBV7-3 and J usage is TRBJ2-1, with 7 bases fitting TRBD2. This CDR3 has 13 amino acids. With V trimmed by 4 bases and J by 10 bases, 7 bases remained unmatched. Looked up from germline, CDR1 is SGHTA and CDR2 is FQGTGA.

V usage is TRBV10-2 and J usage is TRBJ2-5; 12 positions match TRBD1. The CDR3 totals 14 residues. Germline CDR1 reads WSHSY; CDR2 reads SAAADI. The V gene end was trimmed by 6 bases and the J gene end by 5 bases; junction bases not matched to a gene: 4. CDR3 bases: TGCGCCAGCAGGGGACAGGGGGCGTGGGAGACCCAGTACTTC. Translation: CASRGQGAWETQYF.

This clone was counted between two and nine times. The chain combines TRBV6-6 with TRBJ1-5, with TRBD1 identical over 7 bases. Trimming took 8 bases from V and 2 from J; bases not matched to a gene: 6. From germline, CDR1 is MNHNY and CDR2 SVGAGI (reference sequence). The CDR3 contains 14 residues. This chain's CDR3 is CASDGGGGNQPQHF. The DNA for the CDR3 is TGTGCCAGCGACGGAGGGGGCGGCAATCAGCCCCAGCATTTT.

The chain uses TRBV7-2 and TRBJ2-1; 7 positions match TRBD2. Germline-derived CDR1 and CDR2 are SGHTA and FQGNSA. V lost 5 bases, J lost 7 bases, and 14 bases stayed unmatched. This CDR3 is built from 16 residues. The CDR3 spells CASSPLHLAAGNEQFF. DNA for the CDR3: TGTGCCAGCAGCCCGCTTCATCTAGCGGCGGGGAATGAGCAGTTCTTC.

The CDR3 loop is CASSLGASPSYEQYF. In DNA, the CDR3 is TGTGCCAGCAGCTTGGGCGCATCGCCCTCCTACGAGCAGTACTTC. This sequence joins TRBV11-2 and TRBJ2-7; D not certain. The CDR3 has 15 amino acids. Germline V gene data show CDR1 as SGHAT and CDR2 as FQNNGV. The V gene lost 3 bases and the J gene lost 0 bases, with 12 bases spanning the gap.

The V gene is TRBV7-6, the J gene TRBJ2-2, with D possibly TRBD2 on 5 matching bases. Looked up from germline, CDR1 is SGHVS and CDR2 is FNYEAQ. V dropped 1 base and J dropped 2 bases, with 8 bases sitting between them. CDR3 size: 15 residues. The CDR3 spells CASSLVDSNTGELFF. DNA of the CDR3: TGTGCCAGCAGCTTAGTGGACTCAAACACCGGGGAGCTGTTTTTT.

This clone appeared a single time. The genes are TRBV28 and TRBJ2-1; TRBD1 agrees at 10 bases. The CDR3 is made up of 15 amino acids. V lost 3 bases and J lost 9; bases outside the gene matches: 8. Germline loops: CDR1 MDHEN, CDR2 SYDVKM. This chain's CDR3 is CASSLGGQGRGEQFF. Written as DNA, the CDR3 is TGTGCCAGCAGTTTGGGGGGACAGGGGAGGGGTGAGCAGTTCTTC.

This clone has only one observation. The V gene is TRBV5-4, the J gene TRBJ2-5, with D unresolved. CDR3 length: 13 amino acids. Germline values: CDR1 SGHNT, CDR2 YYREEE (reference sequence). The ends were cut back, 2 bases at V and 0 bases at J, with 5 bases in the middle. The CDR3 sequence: CASSFQYQETQYF. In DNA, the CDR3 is TGTGCCAGCAGCTTCCAGTACCAAGAGACCCAGTACTTC.

CDR3 protein: CASSEEGTSNEQFF. DNA of the CDR3: TGTGCCAGCAGTGAAGAAGGGACTAGCAATGAGCAGTTCTTC. V usage is TRBV6-1 and J usage is TRBJ2-1, with 8 bases lining up with TRBD2. CDR3 length equals 14 residues. Germline V gene data show CDR1 as MNHNS and CDR2 as SASEGT. V shed 1 base, J shed 6 bases, and the junction held 2 bases outside the gene matches.

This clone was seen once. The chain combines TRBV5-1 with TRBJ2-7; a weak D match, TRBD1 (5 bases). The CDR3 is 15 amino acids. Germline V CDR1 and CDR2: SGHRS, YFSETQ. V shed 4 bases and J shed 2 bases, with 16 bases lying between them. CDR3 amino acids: CASSERQTSTYEQYF. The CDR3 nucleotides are TGCGCCAGCAGCGAGAGACAGACCTCAACCTACGAGCAGTACTTC. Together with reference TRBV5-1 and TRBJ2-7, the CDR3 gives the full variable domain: KAGVTQTPRYLIKTRGQQVTLSCSPISGHRSVSWYQQTPGQGLQFLFEYFSETQRNKGNFPGRFSGRQFSNSRSEMNVSTLELGDSALYLCASSERQTSTYEQYFGPGTRLTVT.

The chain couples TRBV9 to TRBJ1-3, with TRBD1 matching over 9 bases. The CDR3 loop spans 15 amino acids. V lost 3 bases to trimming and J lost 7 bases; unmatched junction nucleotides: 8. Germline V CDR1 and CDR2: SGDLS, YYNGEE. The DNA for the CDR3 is TGTGCCAGCAGCGCCGGGACAGGGTTTTTTAACACCATATATTTT. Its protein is CASSAGTGFFNTIYF.

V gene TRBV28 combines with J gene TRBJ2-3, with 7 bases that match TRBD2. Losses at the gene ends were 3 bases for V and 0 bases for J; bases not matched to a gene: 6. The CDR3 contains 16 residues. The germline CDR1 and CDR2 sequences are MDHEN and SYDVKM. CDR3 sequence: CASSFGGRRSTDTQYF. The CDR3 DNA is TGTGCCAGCAGTTTTGGCGGGAGAAGAAGCACAGATACGCAGTATTTT.

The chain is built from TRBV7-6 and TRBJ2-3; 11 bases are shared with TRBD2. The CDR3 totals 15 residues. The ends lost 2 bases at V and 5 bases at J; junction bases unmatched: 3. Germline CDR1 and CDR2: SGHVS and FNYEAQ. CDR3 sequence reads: CASSLLAGGVDTQYF. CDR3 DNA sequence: TGTGCCAGCAGCTTACTAGCGGGAGGCGTAGATACGCAGTATTTT.

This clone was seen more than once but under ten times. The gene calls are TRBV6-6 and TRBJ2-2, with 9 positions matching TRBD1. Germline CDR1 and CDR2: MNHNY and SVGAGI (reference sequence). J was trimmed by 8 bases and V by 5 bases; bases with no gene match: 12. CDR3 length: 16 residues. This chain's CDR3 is CASSTRQGGKMGELFF. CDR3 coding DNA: TGTGCCAGCAGTACCAGACAGGGGGGTAAAATGGGGGAGCTGTTTTTT.

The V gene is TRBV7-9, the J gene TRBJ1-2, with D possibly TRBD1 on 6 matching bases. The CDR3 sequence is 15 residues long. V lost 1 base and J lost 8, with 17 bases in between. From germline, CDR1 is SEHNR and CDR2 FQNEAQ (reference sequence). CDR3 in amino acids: CASSLGGPPQWGYTF. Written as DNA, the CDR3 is TGTGCCAGCAGCTTAGGGGGGCCCCCGCAGTGGGGCTACACCTTC.

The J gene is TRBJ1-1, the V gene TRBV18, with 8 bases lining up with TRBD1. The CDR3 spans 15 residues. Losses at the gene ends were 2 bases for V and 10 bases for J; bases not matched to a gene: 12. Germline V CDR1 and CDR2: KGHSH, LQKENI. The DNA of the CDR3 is TGTGCCAGCTCACCAGGACAGGGCACGCAGCGGGGAGCTTTCTTT. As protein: CASSPGQGTQRGAFF. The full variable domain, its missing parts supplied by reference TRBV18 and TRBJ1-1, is NAGVMQNPRHLVRRRGQEARLRCSPMKGHSHVYWYRQLPEEGLKFMVYLQKENIIDESGMPKERFSAEFPKEGPSILRIQQVVRGDSAAYFCASSPGQGTQRGAFFGQGTRLTVV.

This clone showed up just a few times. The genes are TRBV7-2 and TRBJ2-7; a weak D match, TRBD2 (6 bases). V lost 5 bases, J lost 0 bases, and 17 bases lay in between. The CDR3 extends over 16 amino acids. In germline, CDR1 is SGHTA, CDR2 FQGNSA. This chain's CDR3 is CASSPKWGGNSYEQYF. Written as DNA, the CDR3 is TGTGCCAGCAGCCCGAAGTGGGGCGGGAACTCCTACGAGCAGTACTTC.

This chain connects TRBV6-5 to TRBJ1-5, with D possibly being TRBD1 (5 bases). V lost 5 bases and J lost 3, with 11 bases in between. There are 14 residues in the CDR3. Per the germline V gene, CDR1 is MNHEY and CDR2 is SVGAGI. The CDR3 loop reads CASSRAGINQPQHF. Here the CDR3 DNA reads TGTGCCAGCAGTCGTGCAGGGATCAATCAGCCCCAGCATTTT.

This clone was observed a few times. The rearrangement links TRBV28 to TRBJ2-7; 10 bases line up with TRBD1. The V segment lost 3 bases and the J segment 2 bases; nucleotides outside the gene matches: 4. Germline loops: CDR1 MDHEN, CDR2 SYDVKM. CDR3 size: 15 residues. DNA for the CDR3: TGTGCCAGCAGTTTGGGGGGGACAGGGGCCTACGAGCAGTACTTC. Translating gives CASSLGGTGAYEQYF.

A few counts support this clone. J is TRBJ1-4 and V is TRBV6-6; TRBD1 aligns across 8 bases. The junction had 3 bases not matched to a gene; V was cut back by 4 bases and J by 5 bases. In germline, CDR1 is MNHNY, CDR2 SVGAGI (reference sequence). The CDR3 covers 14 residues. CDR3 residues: CASSFRQGNEKLFF. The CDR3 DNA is TGTGCCAGCAGTTTTCGACAGGGGAATGAAAAACTGTTTTTT.

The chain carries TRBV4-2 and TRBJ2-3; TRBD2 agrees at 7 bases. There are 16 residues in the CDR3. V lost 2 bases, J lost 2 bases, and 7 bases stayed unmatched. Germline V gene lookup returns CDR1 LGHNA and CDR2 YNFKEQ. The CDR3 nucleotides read TGTGCCAGCAGCCAAACGGGGGGAGACGACACAGATACGCAGTATTTT. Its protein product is CASSQTGGDDTDTQYF.

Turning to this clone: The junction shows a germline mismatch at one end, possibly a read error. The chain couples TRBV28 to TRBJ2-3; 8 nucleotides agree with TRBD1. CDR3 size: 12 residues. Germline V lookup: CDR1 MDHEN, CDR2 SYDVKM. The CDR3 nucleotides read TGTGCCAGCAGTTCGATACCGGGACAGGCCGGTTTT. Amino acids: CASSSIPGQAGF.

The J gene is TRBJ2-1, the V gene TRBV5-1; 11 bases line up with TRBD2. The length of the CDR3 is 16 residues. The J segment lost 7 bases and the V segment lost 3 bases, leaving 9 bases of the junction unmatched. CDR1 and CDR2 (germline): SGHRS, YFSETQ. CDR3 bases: TGCGCCAGCAGCTATCCCGGGACTAGCGGAGGTAATGAGCAGTTCTTC. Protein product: CASSYPGTSGGNEQFF.